Listed below are T cell receptor beta chains from one sample, sequenced in a study of beta chain features in type 1 diabetes. Libraries were prepared by immunoSEQ multiplex PCR; TCRdb keeps only in-frame clonotypes and omits some of them. The sample lists around 15,000 clones, 76% occurring once. The source material was stem cell memory CD4+ T cells from blood. These TCRs come from a woman aged 18-30 years with type 1 diabetes. Both conserved end residues are part of each CDR3. A D gene is named only where the DNA matches it firmly. Size is stated for part of the rows, as once, few or many counts, or as a class when the clone is expanded.

v_gene,abundance,d_gene,j_gene,CDR3nt,CDR3aa
TRBV5-1,-,-,TRBJ2-1,TGCGCCAGCAGCTGGACTTCCCATTCGAGGCAGTTCTTC,CASSWTSHSRQFF
TRBV19,-,TRBD2,TRBJ2-1,TGTGCCAGTAGTCCGAGCGGGGCGTCGGTTGAGCAGTTCTTC,CASSPSGASVEQFF
TRBV18,few,-,TRBJ2-7,TGTGCCAGCTCGCCAAACCCCGGGTACCCCCACGAGCAGTACTTC,CASSPNPGYPHEQYF
TRBV9,once,-,TRBJ1-1,TGTGCCAGCAGTTTTTCCCATCTACCGAACACTGAAGCTTTCTTT,CASSFSHLPNTEAFF
TRBV5-6,-,-,TRBJ2-3,TGTGCCAGCAGCTGGTGGACACCTCCCACAGATACGCAGTATTTT,CASSWWTPPTDTQYF
TRBV7-9,-,TRBD1,TRBJ1-4,TGTGCCAGCAGCTTAGACTGGGACAGAAGAATTGAAAAACTGTTTTTT,CASSLDWDRRIEKLFF
TRBV7-9,-,-,TRBJ2-5,TGTGCCAGCAGCTTAGGAAGTGGCGGGACGGTACAAGAGACCCAGTACTTC,CASSLGSGGTVQETQYF
TRBV7-9,-,-,TRBJ2-7,TGTGCCAGCAGCCGTGCAGGGGCCTCCTACGAGCAGTACTTC,CASSRAGASYEQYF
TRBV5-6,-,TRBD1,TRBJ1-5,TGTGCCAGCAGCTTTTGGACAGGGGGTCGACTAAATCAGCCCCAGCATTTT,CASSFWTGGRLNQPQHF
TRBV30,-,TRBD2,TRBJ2-1,TGTGCCTACAAGTGGGGACTAGCGGGGAGCTCCTACAATGAGCAGTTCTTC,CAYKWGLAGSSYNEQFF
TRBV5-1,-,TRBD1,TRBJ1-2,TGCGCCAGCAGCTTGCAGGGGGCTGGCTACACCTTC,CASSLQGAGYTF
TRBV10-3,-,TRBD2,TRBJ2-7,TGTGCCATCAAGGGGACTAGCGGGGCCTACGAGCAGTACTTC,CAIKGTSGAYEQYF
TRBV18,-,TRBD1,TRBJ1-2,TGTGCCAGCTCACACGACAGGGTCCCAAACTATGGCTACACCTTC,CASSHDRVPNYGYTF
TRBV7-2,-,-,TRBJ1-5,TGTGCCAGCAGCTTCGACAGTTATCAGCCCCAGCATTTT,CASSFDSYQPQHF
TRBV25-1,-,-,TRBJ2-2,TGTGCCAGCAGTGAATATTTTCCAGGGACAGGGGAGCTGTTTTTT,CASSEYFPGTGELFF
TRBV28,few,TRBD2,TRBJ2-1,TGTGCCAGCAGTTCGCCGGGACTAGCGGGAGGGCTGCGTTACAATGAGCAGTTCTTC,CASSSPGLAGGLRYNEQFF
TRBV6-5,once,-,TRBJ1-2,TGTGCCAGCAGACCGACCACTAAAGTAAACTATGGCTACACCTTC,CASRPTTKVNYGYTF
TRBV7-9,few,TRBD2,TRBJ2-7,TGTGCCAGCAGCTCCCTAGCGGGAGGCTCGTACGAGCAGTACTTC,CASSSLAGGSYEQYF
TRBV7-9,-,TRBD1,TRBJ2-7,TGTGCCAGCAGCTGGGACAGGGTCGGTTCCTACGAGCAGTACTTC,CASSWDRVGSYEQYF
TRBV18,few,-,TRBJ2-5,TGTGCCAGCTCACCGGGGAGCCAAGAGACCCAGTACTTC,CASSPGSQETQYF
TRBV10-2,-,-,TRBJ2-3,TGCGCCAGCAGTGAATGGGGGGAGACAGATACGCAGTATTTT,CASSEWGETDTQYF
TRBV7-2,few,-,TRBJ2-2,TGTGCCAGCAGCTCACAGTCCAGCCGGGAGCTGTTTTTT,CASSSQSSRELFF
TRBV14,-,-,TRBJ2-7,TGTGCCAGCAGCGAACAGGGCTACGAGCAGTACTTC,CASSEQGYEQYF
TRBV27,-,-,TRBJ2-7,TGTGCCAGCAGTCCTAATCTGGGCCTGCTAACCTACGAGCAGTACTTC,CASSPNLGLLTYEQYF
TRBV7-2,-,-,TRBJ1-5,TGTGCCAGCAGCTCCCCGGGGGGCCAGAGCCTGAGCAATCAGCCCCAGCATTTT,CASSSPGGQSLSNQPQHF
TRBV5-1,-,-,TRBJ2-2,TGCGCCAGCAGCCCAGATACCTTCACCGGGGAGCTGTTTTTT,CASSPDTFTGELFF
TRBV7-9,-,TRBD1,TRBJ1-2,TGTGCCAGCAGCTCGGCCGGGACAGGGGGCAGTCACTATGGCTACACCTTC,CASSSAGTGGSHYGYTF
TRBV23-1,-,TRBD2,TRBJ2-4,TGCGCCAGCAGTCAATCACGGCGCACTATAGCGGGAGGGCCGGAAAACATTCAGTACTTC,CASSQSRRTIAGGPENIQYF